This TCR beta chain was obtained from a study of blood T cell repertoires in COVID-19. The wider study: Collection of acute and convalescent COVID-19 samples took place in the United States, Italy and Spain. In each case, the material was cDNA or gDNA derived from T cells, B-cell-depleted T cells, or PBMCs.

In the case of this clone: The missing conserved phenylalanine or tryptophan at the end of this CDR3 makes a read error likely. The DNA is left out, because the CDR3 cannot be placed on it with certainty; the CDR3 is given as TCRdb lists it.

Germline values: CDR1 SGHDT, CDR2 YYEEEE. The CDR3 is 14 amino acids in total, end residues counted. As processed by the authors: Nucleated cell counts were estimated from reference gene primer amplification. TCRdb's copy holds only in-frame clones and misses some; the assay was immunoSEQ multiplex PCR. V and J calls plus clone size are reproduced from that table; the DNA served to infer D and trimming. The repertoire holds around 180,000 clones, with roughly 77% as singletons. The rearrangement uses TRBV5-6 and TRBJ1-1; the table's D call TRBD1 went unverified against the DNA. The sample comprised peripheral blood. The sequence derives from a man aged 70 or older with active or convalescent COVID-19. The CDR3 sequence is CASSLNQGQGEFQV.